The subject of this entry is one T cell receptor (beta chain). There are 15 residues in the CDR3. Deletions cut 2 bases from V and 5 bases from J, with 13 bases between. Germline V lookup: CDR1 MNHEY, CDR2 SMNVEV (reference sequence). Original methodology: Quantification of nucleated cells was approximated via reference gene primer amplification. Here immunoSEQ multiplex PCR was the method, and the copy in TCRdb shows in-frame clones only, minus some. V and J calls and clone size come straight from that table; D and trimming were deduced from the DNA. The sample lists 30,000 or so clones; approximately 87% were seen once. The sample is drawn from a study of blood T cell repertoires in COVID-19. Across the study: Acute-phase and convalescent COVID-19 samples originated in the United States, Italy and Spain.

This sequence joins TRBV27 and TRBJ2-1, with D tentatively TRBD1 (7 bases). Sample: peripheral blood. The clonotype comes from a human donor with active COVID-19. The donor label of this sample is uncertain. This chain's CDR3 is CASSLGQGEDNEQFF. In DNA, the CDR3 is TGTGCCAGCAGTTTAGGGCAGGGGGAGGACAATGAGCAGTTCTTC.